This TCR beta chain was captured by sequencing in a study of blood T cell repertoires in COVID-19. Study information: Italy, Spain and the United States were the sources of the convalescent and acute COVID-19 samples. PBMCs, B-cell-depleted T cells, or T cells were the source of the cDNA or gDNA that made up the material.

In the original analysis: Amplification of reference gene primers provided the estimated nucleated cell counts. Produced via immunoSEQ multiplex PCR; TCRdb's table is partial and in-frame only. The D gene and trimming were derived from the DNA, and the V and J assignments and clone size from that table. The sample records 100,000 or so clones, roughly 89% being singletons. The CDR3 totals 16 residues. The chain couples TRBV21-1 to TRBJ2-7; TRBD1 reflects the table's D call only, with no check against the DNA. TRBV21-1 is tagged as a pseudogene. The sequence came from a man in his sixties or seventies with acute or convalescent COVID-19. The sample comprised peripheral blood. CDR3 DNA sequence: TGTGCCAGCAGCGAACCCCGGCTAGGGGGAACGGACGAGCAGTACTTC. It is translated as CASSEPRLGGTDEQYF.